Each of the 13 T cell receptor beta chains below was sequenced from the same sample in a study of shared clonotypes between healthy human individuals (dated by TCRdb to 2018 to 2021). CD8 naive samples were CD45RO-negative cells positively selected for CCR7, giving a CD45RA+CCR7+ population that excluded TemRA cells. To prepare the library, the immunoSEQ multiplex PCR assay was applied. The table comes from immuneACCESS by way of TCRdb, which keeps in-frame sequences with V and J called. Part of the clones is missing from these tables; in studies checked, under half for an unresolved V gene and the rest for unknown reasons. This sample lists about 2 million clones; over 85% were detected once. The top ten hold around 1% of the sample. Sample: naive CD8+ T cells sorted from blood. The sample's cell subset or site label is to be understood as: CD45RA+CCR7+. Every receptor here comes from a man aged 18 to 35 in good health.

This clone came up once. V usage is TRBV5-1 and J usage is TRBJ2-7; D remains unclear. CDR1 is SGHRS, CDR2 YFSETQ, per germline. The CDR3 loop spans 11 amino acids. Between the trimmed V and J ends, which lost 4 bases and 3 bases, there was a span of 5 bases. The CDR3 nucleotides read TGCGCCAGCAGCCAATACTACGAGCAGTACTTC. Protein product: CASSQYYEQYF. Using reference TRBV5-1 and TRBJ2-7 for the parts outside the CDR3, the full variable domain is KAGVTQTPRYLIKTRGQQVTLSCSPISGHRSVSWYQQTPGQGLQFLFEYFSETQRNKGNFPGRFSGRQFSNSRSEMNVSTLELGDSALYLCASSQYYEQYFGPGTRLTVT.

The J gene is TRBJ1-6, the V gene TRBV7-2; D is undetermined. The CDR3 sequence is 14 residues long. Germline-derived CDR1 and CDR2 are SGHTA and FQGNSA. Trimming left V 0 bases short and J 7 bases short, with 7 bases between. This CDR3 is CASSLAVGNSPLHF. CDR3 nucleotides: TGTGCCAGCAGCTTAGCGGTGGGCAATTCACCCCTCCACTTT. Together with reference TRBV7-2 and TRBJ1-6, the CDR3 gives the full variable domain: GAGVSQSPSNKVTEKGKDVELRCDPISGHTALYWYRQSLGQGLEFLIYFQGNSAPDKSGLPSDRFSAERTGGSVSTLTIQRTQQEDSAVYLCASSLAVGNSPLHFGNGTRLTVT.

The chain has TRBV4-1 and TRBJ1-2, with 7 bases lining up with TRBD1. The V gene end was trimmed by 10 bases and the J gene end by 7 bases; junction bases not matched to a gene: 6. The V gene's germline CDR1 is MGHRA and CDR2 YSYEKL. This CDR3 spans 11 amino acids. Here the CDR3 reads CATRQGGGYTF. CDR3 coding DNA: TGCGCCACCCGACAGGGCGGTGGCTACACCTTC.

The genes are TRBV5-4 and TRBJ1-4, with a weak D call TRBD1 (6 bases). Germline-derived CDR1 and CDR2 are SGHNT and YYREEE (reference sequence). Between the trimmed V and J ends, which lost 0 bases and 7 bases, there was a span of 10 bases. The CDR3 loop spans 14 amino acids. This CDR3 reads CASSLAGGGEKLFF. The CDR3, as DNA: TGTGCCAGCAGCTTGGCCGGGGGCGGTGAAAAACTGTTTTTT.

This sequence joins TRBV5-1 and TRBJ1-2; the match to TRBD1 covers 8 bases. The ends lost 2 bases at V and 5 bases at J; junction bases unmatched: 11. CDR1 SGHRS and CDR2 YFSETQ come from the germline V gene. This CDR3 is 16 amino acids long. The CDR3, as DNA: TGCGCCAGCAGCTTCGCGGGGACAGGTGAACTATATGGCTACACCTTC. Protein sequence: CASSFAGTGELYGYTF.

About this clone itself: Other DNA sequences in this sample translate to the same CDR3. V usage is TRBV7-9 and J usage is TRBJ2-2, with 7 bases fitting TRBD2. CDR3 length: 15 residues. Germline trimming cut 4 bases from V and 1 base from J; bases unmatched to any gene: 3. Germline lookup yields CDR1 SEHNR and CDR2 FQNEAQ (reference sequence). This CDR3 is CASSYLAGNTGELFF. The CDR3 DNA is TGTGCCAGCAGCTATTTAGCGGGGAACACCGGGGAGCTGTTTTTT.

The V gene is TRBV25-1, the J gene TRBJ1-6; no clear D. V was shortened by 6 bases and J by 0 bases, with 6 bases between the two germline ends. The germline V gene has CDR1 MGHDK and CDR2 SYGVNS. CDR3 length equals 14 residues. The CDR3 protein is CASSPYSYNSPLHF. In nucleotides, the CDR3 is TGTGCCAGCAGCCCGTACTCCTATAATTCACCCCTCCACTTT.

The V call is TRBV15, the J call TRBJ1-6; D gene unclear. The CDR3 sequence is 13 residues long. The V end was cut by 0 bases, the J end by 11 bases, with 8 bases between. The germline V gene encodes CDR1 LNHNV and CDR2 YYDKDF (reference sequence). CDR3 bases: TGTGCCACCAGCAGAGAGGGCCCGCCACCCCTCCACTTT. Its protein product is CATSREGPPPLHF.

The gene calls are TRBV2 and TRBJ1-4; 11 positions agree with TRBD1. The junction had 6 bases not matched to a gene; V was cut back by 7 bases and J by 8 bases. The CDR3 length is 14 residues. Germline V gene data show CDR1 as SNHLY and CDR2 as FYNNEI. The CDR3 sequence is CASIWDRGYEKLFF. The CDR3, as DNA: TGTGCCAGCATCTGGGACAGGGGGTACGAAAAACTGTTTTTT.

As to this clone: Distinct nucleotide sequences in the sample also encode this CDR3. The chain couples TRBV30 to TRBJ1-5; 8 bases agree with TRBD1. V trimming: 1 base; J trimming: 6 bases; junction bases outside the gene matches: 5. The CDR3 is made up of 14 amino acids. CDR1 is GTSNPN, CDR2 SVGIG, per germline (reference sequence). The CDR3 DNA sequence: TGTGCCTGGAGTGGTGGACAGGGCGGTCAGCCCCAGCATTTT. It yields the protein CAWSGGQGGQPQHF.

The chain has TRBV2 and TRBJ2-4; 8 bases are shared with TRBD1. V was pared by 4 bases and J by 3 bases, with 11 bases of the junction left unmatched. Germline CDR1 SNHLY, CDR2 FYNNEI. The CDR3 is 17 residues long. Here the CDR3 reads CASSALPGQEGKNIQYF. Here the CDR3 DNA reads TGTGCCAGCAGTGCCCTCCCGGGACAGGAGGGCAAAAACATTCAGTACTTC.

The chain links TRBV2 to TRBJ2-4; 9 bases line up with TRBD2. The germline V gene has CDR1 SNHLY and CDR2 FYNNEI. The J segment lost 0 bases and the V segment lost 8 bases, leaving 11 bases of the junction unmatched. The CDR3 contains 17 residues. CDR3 DNA: TGTGCCAGCTGTTATGGACTAGCGTCAGTAGCCAAAAACATTCAGTACTTC. Amino acids: CASCYGLASVAKNIQYF.

This sequence joins TRBV4-1 and TRBJ2-3, with TRBD2 identical over 11 bases. CDR3 length: 17 residues. The V gene's germline CDR1 is MGHRA and CDR2 YSYEKL. V was pared by 1 base and J by 4 bases, with 7 bases of the junction left unmatched. Written as DNA, the CDR3 is TGCGCCAGCAGCCAAGGACCACTAGCGGGAGAAGCAGATACGCAGTATTTT. Its translation: CASSQGPLAGEADTQYF.